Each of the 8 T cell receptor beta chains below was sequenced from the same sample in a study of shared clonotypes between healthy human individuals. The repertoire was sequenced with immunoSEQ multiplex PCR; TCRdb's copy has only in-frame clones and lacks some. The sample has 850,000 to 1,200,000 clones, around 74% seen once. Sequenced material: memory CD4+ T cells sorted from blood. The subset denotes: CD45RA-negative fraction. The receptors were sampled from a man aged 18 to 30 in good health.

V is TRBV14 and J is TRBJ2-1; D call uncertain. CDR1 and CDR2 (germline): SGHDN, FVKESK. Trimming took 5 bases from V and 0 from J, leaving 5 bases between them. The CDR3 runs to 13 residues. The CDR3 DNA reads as TGTGCCAGCAGCTCAATCTCCTACAATGAGCAGTTCTTC. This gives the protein CASSSISYNEQFF.

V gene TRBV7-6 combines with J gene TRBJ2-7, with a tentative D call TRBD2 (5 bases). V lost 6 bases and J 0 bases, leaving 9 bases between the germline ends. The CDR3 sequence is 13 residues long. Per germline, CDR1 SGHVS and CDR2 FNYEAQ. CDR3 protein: CASRLGSSYEQYF. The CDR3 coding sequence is TGTGCCAGCAGACTGGGGAGCTCCTACGAGCAGTACTTC.

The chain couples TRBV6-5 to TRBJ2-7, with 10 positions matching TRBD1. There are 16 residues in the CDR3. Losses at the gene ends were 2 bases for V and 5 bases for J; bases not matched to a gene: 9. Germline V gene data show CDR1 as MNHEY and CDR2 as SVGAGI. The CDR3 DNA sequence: TGTGCCAGCAGTTACCGACTGACAGGGGGCTTGGACGAGCAGTACTTC. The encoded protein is CASSYRLTGGLDEQYF.

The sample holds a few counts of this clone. The CDR3 region is CASSEQSATNTGELFF. DNA for the CDR3: TGTGCCAGCTCGGAGCAGTCAGCCACGAACACCGGGGAGCTGTTTTTT. The chain couples TRBV18 to TRBJ2-2; D is unclear. V was pared by 6 bases and J by 0 bases, with 14 bases between. Per germline, CDR1 KGHSH and CDR2 LQKENI. The CDR3 sequence is 16 residues long.

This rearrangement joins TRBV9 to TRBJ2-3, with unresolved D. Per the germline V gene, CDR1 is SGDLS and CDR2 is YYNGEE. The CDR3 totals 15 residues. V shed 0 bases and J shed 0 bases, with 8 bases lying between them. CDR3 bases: TGTGCCAGCAGCGTAGCTTTAGGGAGCACAGATACGCAGTATTTT. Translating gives CASSVALGSTDTQYF.

CDR3: CASSRDREETQYF. The DNA of the CDR3 is TGCGCCAGCAGCCGAGACAGGGAAGAGACCCAGTACTTC. The chain has TRBV4-1 and TRBJ2-5; 7 positions agree with TRBD1. The V segment lost 4 bases and the J segment 3 bases; nucleotides outside the gene matches: 2. The V gene's germline CDR1 is MGHRA and CDR2 YSYEKL. The CDR3 is 13 amino acids.

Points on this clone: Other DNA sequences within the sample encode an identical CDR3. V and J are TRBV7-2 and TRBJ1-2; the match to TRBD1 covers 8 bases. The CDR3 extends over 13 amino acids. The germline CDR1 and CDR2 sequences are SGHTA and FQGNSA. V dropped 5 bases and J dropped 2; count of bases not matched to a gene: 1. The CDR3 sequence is CASSRDRNYGYTF. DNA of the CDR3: TGTGCCAGCAGCCGGGACAGGAACTATGGCTACACCTTC.

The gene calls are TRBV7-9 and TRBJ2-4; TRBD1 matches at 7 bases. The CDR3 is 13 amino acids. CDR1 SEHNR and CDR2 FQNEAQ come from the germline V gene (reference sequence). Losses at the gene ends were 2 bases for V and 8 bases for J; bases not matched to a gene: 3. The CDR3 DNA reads TGTGCCAGCAGCTTAACAGGGGCGGACATTCAGTACTTC. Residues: CASSLTGADIQYF.